This TCR beta chain was documented in a study of T-cell memory formation after mild COVID-19. Regarding the study as a whole: Most CD4+ clones that shrank were in CM and EM, while CD8+ ones turned up in EMRA. In pre-infection memory, a portion of responding clones appeared, which suggested that cross-reactive memory joined.

This clonotype was observed at least ten times. Its antigen is unknown. CDR3 length: 14 amino acids. The V gene end was trimmed by 4 bases and the J gene end by 3 bases; junction bases not matched to a gene: 3. Germline assignment: CDR1 SGHRS and CDR2 YFSETQ. TCRdb passed the 5' RACE reads through MiXCR, listing each CDR3 protein once. The sample consists of about 260,000 distinct CDR3 sequences, 8.2% of them appearing once. The source of this sequence is a man between 18 and 35 years old who had mild COVID-19 (a few samples of this study predate the infection). Cell type and time point are not known. The sample taken for sequencing was PBMCs or a T cell subset sorted from them (not recorded which). V usage is TRBV5-1 and J usage is TRBJ2-2, with 7 bases aligning to TRBD1. The CDR3 DNA reads TGCGCCAGCAGCACGACAGGGTACACCGGGGAGCTGTTTTTT. It is translated as CASSTTGYTGELFF.